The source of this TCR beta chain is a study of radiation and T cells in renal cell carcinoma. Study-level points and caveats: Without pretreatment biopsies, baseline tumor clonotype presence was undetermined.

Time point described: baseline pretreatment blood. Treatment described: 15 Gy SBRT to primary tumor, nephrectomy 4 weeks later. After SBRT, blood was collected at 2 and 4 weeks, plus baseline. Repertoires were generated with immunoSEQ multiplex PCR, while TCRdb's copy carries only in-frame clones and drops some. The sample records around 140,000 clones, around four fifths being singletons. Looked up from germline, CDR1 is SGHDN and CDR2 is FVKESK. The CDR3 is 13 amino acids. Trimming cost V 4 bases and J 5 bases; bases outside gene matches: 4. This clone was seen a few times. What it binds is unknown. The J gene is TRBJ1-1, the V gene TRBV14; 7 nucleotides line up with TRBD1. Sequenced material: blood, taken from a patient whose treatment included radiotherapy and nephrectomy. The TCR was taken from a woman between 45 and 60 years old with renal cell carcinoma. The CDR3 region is CASSLRDSTEAFF. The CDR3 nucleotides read TGTGCCAGCAGCCTACGGGACAGTACTGAAGCTTTCTTT.